These 22 T cell receptor beta chains share one sample of origin, sequenced in a study of type 1 regulatory T cells. Study-wide results and caveats: Compared with non-type 1 regulatory T cells, type 1 regulatory T cells showed a more restricted TCR repertoire.

MiXCR, run by TCRdb on the reads, gives a single entry per CDR3 protein. The table has about 5,000 distinct CDR3 sequences, 26% seen once. These receptors are not linked to any known antigen. Material: cultured type 1 regulatory T (Tr1) cells, either the whole culture or a sorted fraction (not recorded which). The receptors derive from a human donor in good health.

This clonotype was observed a handful of times. The CDR3: CASSGRTTLGLTNEQFF. Written as DNA, the CDR3 is TGCGCCAGCAGCGGACGGACTACCTTGGGACTTACAAATGAGCAGTTCTTC. The V call is TRBV5-1, the J call TRBJ2-1; D is possibly TRBD2 (6 bases). Trimming shortened V by 4 bases and J by 7 bases, and 24 bases separated the two germline ends. CDR3 size: 17 residues. Germline V gene data show CDR1 as SGHRS and CDR2 as YFSETQ. Complete variable domain (other parts from reference TRBV5-1 and TRBJ2-1): KAGVTQTPRYLIKTRGQQVTLSCSPISGHRSVSWYQQTPGQGLQFLFEYFSETQRNKGNFPGRFSGRQFSNSRSEMNVSTLELGDSALYLCASSGRTTLGLTNEQFFGPGTRLTVL.

Sample share makes this clonotype medium-sized (0.01 to 0.1%). The chain links TRBV29-1 to TRBJ1-2; D is undetermined. V was trimmed by 4 bases and J by 4 bases, leaving 13 bases between them. This CDR3 is 13 amino acids long. Germline values: CDR1 SQVTM, CDR2 ANQGSEA. The CDR3 coding sequence is TGCAGCGTTGGCGAAACAGACGTCTATGGCTACACCTTC. Translation gives CSVGETDVYGYTF.

Judged by abundance, this clonotype is medium-sized. The rearrangement joins TRBV5-1 to TRBJ2-5; D gene unclear. This CDR3 has 15 amino acids. CDR1 is SGHRS, CDR2 YFSETQ, per germline. Trimming took off 3 bases at V and 5 bases at J, with 17 bases between the two ends. The CDR3 loop is CASSSFKGPGETQYF. As DNA, the CDR3 is TGCGCCAGCAGCTCATTTAAGGGTCCCGGGGAGACCCAGTACTTC. The variable domain in full, with the rest retrieved from reference TRBV5-1 and TRBJ2-5, is KAGVTQTPRYLIKTRGQQVTLSCSPISGHRSVSWYQQTPGQGLQFLFEYFSETQRNKGNFPGRFSGRQFSNSRSEMNVSTLELGDSALYLCASSSFKGPGETQYFGPGTRLLVL.

This clonotype was counted at least ten times. V and J are TRBV20-1 and TRBJ1-1, with D maybe TRBD1 (5 bases). The CDR3 has 15 amino acids. Trimming cost V 6 bases and J 1 base, with 18 bases left between them. The germline CDR1 and CDR2 sequences are DFQATT and SNEGSKA (reference sequence). The CDR3, as DNA: TGCAGTGCACTAAGACGTATCAGGGCGAACACTGAAGCTTTCTTT. Residues: CSALRRIRANTEAFF.

Within the sample, this clonotype is medium-sized. The chain employs TRBV18 and TRBJ1-2; TRBD1 matches at 7 bases. In germline, CDR1 is KGHSH, CDR2 LQKENI. There are 17 residues in the CDR3. The V and J ends lost 2 bases and 1 base, in that order; junction bases with no gene match: 10. The DNA of the CDR3 is TGTGCCAGCTCACCATCAGGGGGTAAATGGAGTAACTATGGCTACACCTTC. This gives the protein CASSPSGGKWSNYGYTF.

This clonotype is categorized as medium-sized. The chain has TRBV7-2 and TRBJ2-3; 10 bases are shared with TRBD2. The CDR3 loop spans 17 amino acids. V lost 0 bases, J lost 3 bases, and 6 bases stayed unmatched. CDR1 is SGHTA, CDR2 FQGNSA, per germline. The CDR3 loop is CASSLASASGGTDTQYF. Here the CDR3 DNA reads TGTGCCAGCAGCTTAGCGTCGGCTAGCGGGGGAACAGATACGCAGTATTTT.

This sequence joins TRBV5-1 and TRBJ2-6, with D possibly being TRBD1 (5 bases). There are 16 residues in the CDR3. V was clipped by 4 bases and J by 0 bases, with 11 bases between them. Germline assignment: CDR1 SGHRS and CDR2 YFSETQ. The CDR3 here is CASSPRQSSGANVLTF. The CDR3 DNA follows: TGCGCCAGCAGCCCCAGACAGAGCTCTGGGGCCAACGTCCTGACTTTC.

This clonotype was recorded many times. The chain uses TRBV6-2 or TRBV6-3 and TRBJ1-2; 8 positions agree with TRBD1. Germline assignment: CDR1 MNHEY and CDR2 SVGEGT. The CDR3 extends over 17 amino acids. J lost 1 base, V lost 5 bases, and 12 bases had no gene match. CDR3 sequence: CASSRLGQGRGNYGYTF. CDR3 bases: TGTGCCAGCAGTCGTCTTGGACAGGGCCGGGGTAACTATGGCTACACCTTC.

The chain carries TRBV18 and TRBJ1-4; D call uncertain. CDR1 is KGHSH, CDR2 LQKENI, per germline. CDR3 length equals 16 residues. V lost 3 bases, J lost 8 bases, and 19 bases lay in between. Here the CDR3 reads CASSPLTGSGGEKLFF. The CDR3, as DNA: TGTGCCAGCTCACCGTTAACGGGTTCTGGCGGAGAAAAACTGTTTTTT.

The gene calls are TRBV20-1 and TRBJ1-5; D unresolved. Germline V lookup: CDR1 DFQATT, CDR2 SNEGSKA (reference sequence). Between the trimmed V and J ends, which lost 3 bases and 4 bases, there was a span of 10 bases. The CDR3 totals 13 residues. In DNA form, the CDR3 reads TGCAGTGCTAGGTTCCAGGTTAATCAGCCCCAGCATTTT. Its protein product is CSARFQVNQPQHF.

This clonotype was detected only a few times. One junction end does not reproduce the germline sequence, and a read error may be involved. The V gene is TRBV4-2, the J gene TRBJ1-2; D is unclear. Germline V gene sequence: CDR1 LGHNA, CDR2 YNFKEQ. The CDR3 length is 15 residues. CDR3 nucleotide sequence: TGCGCCAGCAGCCCCTCCTATGAGGCTAACTATGGCTACACCTTC. Its protein product is CASSPSYEANYGYTF.

The J gene is TRBJ1-1, the V gene TRBV7-2; weak D call: TRBD1 (5 bases). Looked up from germline, CDR1 is SGHTA and CDR2 is FQGNSA. The CDR3 contains 15 residues. With 2 bases removed from V and 6 bases from J, the gap between germline ends came to 16 bases. This CDR3 is CASSLSGTLLAEAFF. The DNA of the CDR3 is TGTGCCAGCAGCTTATCGGGGACTTTACTGGCTGAAGCTTTCTTT.

This clonotype is deemed medium-sized. V and J are TRBV12-3 or TRBV12-4 and TRBJ2-2; 7 nucleotides match TRBD2. The CDR3 sequence is 15 residues long. V was pared by 7 bases and J by 4 bases, with 9 bases of the junction left unmatched. CDR3 DNA: TGTGCCAGCAAACCTATAGCGGGCCTCACCGGGGAGCTGTTTTTT. This encodes CASKPIAGLTGELFF.

This rearrangement joins TRBV20-1 to TRBJ1-1; D call uncertain. Trimming cost V 3 bases and J 4 bases, with 15 bases left between them. Germline CDR1 is DFQATT and CDR2 is SNEGSKA (reference sequence). This CDR3 contains 14 residues. The CDR3, as DNA: TGCAGTGCTAGTGAGACGGGCCGTGGCACTGAAGCTTTCTTT. This sequence encodes CSASETGRGTEAFF.

The chain uses TRBV18 and TRBJ1-1; 10 bases map to TRBD1. The ends lost 5 bases at V and 5 bases at J; junction bases unmatched: 11. Germline loops: CDR1 KGHSH, CDR2 LQKENI. The CDR3 is 16 residues long. In DNA form, the CDR3 reads TGTGCCAGCTCATCATCCCGGACAGGGGGGGTAACTGAAGCTTTCTTT. Residues: CASSSSRTGGVTEAFF.

The sample holds a few counts of this clonotype. This chain links TRBV18 with TRBJ1-1; D is uncertain. Germline V gene lookup returns CDR1 KGHSH and CDR2 LQKENI. The CDR3 extends over 15 amino acids. Between the trimmed V and J ends, which lost 3 bases and 0 bases, there was a span of 11 bases. CDR3 region: CASSPTEGMNTEAFF. The CDR3 DNA reads TGTGCCAGCTCACCGACCGAAGGAATGAACACTGAAGCTTTCTTT. The full variable domain, rest sourced from reference TRBV18 and TRBJ1-1, is NAGVMQNPRHLVRRRGQEARLRCSPMKGHSHVYWYRQLPEEGLKFMVYLQKENIIDESGMPKERFSAEFPKEGPSILRIQQVVRGDSAAYFCASSPTEGMNTEAFFGQGTRLTVV.

Notes on this clonotype: A much larger clone is a single base away; this may be a read error. This sequence joins TRBV11-3 and TRBJ2-5, with TRBD2 matching 8 bases. Germline loops: CDR1 SGHNT, CDR2 YENEEA. CDR3 size: 14 residues. V gave up 3 bases and J gave up 4 bases; unmatched junction bases: 4. The CDR3 nucleotides are TGTGCCAGCAGCTTCGGGGGGGGCGGAGAGACCCAGTACTTC. Translated: CASSFGGGGETQYF.

CDR3 region: CASSSRGASYEQYF. CDR3 coding DNA: TGTGCCAGCAGTTCCCGGGGGGCGTCCTACGAGCAGTACTTC. The chain employs TRBV12-3 or TRBV12-4 and TRBJ2-7, with D possibly being TRBD2 (7 bases). Between the trimmed V and J ends, which lost 4 bases and 1 base, there was a span of 11 bases. The CDR3 runs to 14 residues.

Notes on this clonotype: A much larger clone lies a single base off, so this may be a read error. No conserved phenylalanine or tryptophan is present at the end of the CDR3, so a read error is the likely explanation. The J gene is TRBJ1-2, the V gene TRBV7-9; 7 nucleotides line up with TRBD1. J was trimmed by 0 bases and V by 5 bases; bases with no gene match: 6. This CDR3 contains 15 residues. Germline V CDR1 and CDR2: SEHNR, FQNEAQ (reference sequence). CDR3 nucleotides: TGTGCCAGCAGCCCTCAGGGGGGAGCTAACTATGGCTACACCCTC. This encodes CASSPQGGANYGYTL.

This clonotype was detected a few times. The chain couples TRBV28 to TRBJ1-5, with TRBD1 as a possible D gene (6 bases). V was shortened by 3 bases and J by 6 bases, with 21 bases between the two germline ends. The CDR3 is made up of 17 amino acids. Germline V CDR1 and CDR2: MDHEN, SYDVKM. CDR3 amino acids: CASSFSLSLRGVQPQHF. CDR3 coding DNA: TGTGCCAGCAGTTTCTCACTCTCTCTCAGGGGCGTTCAGCCCCAGCATTTT. The full variable domain, rest sourced from reference TRBV28 and TRBJ1-5, is DVKVTQSSRYLVKRTGEKVFLECVQDMDHENMFWYRQDPGLGLRLIYFSYDVKMKEKGDIPEGYSVSREKKERFSLILESASTNQTSMYLCASSFSLSLRGVQPQHFGDGTRLSIL.

In its sample, this clonotype ranks as medium-sized. The chain links TRBV20-1 to TRBJ2-3; 8 bases map to TRBD1. This CDR3 has 16 residues. From germline, CDR1 is DFQATT and CDR2 SNEGSKA (reference sequence). Unmatched junction bases numbered 12, after V lost 5 bases and J lost 2 bases. CDR3 nucleotide sequence: TGCAGTGCTGACAGAGTGACAGGGGCCCACACAGATACGCAGTATTTT. This sequence encodes CSADRVTGAHTDTQYF.

This clonotype is medium-sized within its sample. This rearrangement joins TRBV7-2 to TRBJ2-1, with D unclear. Germline CDR1 and CDR2: SGHTA and FQGNSA. V was pared by 4 bases and J by 10 bases, with 14 bases between. The CDR3 totals 13 residues. The CDR3 here is CASSSTSIGEQFF. In nucleotides, the CDR3 is TGTGCCAGCAGCTCCACCTCCATCGGCGAGCAGTTCTTC.